This T cell receptor beta chain was captured in a study of radiotherapy plus CTLA-4 blockade in lung cancer. The study's findings and limits: Expansion of tumor-derived TCR clones was observed in blood after radiotherapy plus ipilimumab. Response, reportedly, was best predicted by interferon-beta along with early blood T cell clone dynamics.

Data came from immunoSEQ multiplex PCR; TCRdb stores just in-frame clones and leaves some out. The sample holds 32,000 or so clones, 75% seen once. Chemo-refractory metastatic non-small-cell lung cancer patients received focal radiation with ipilimumab CTLA-4 blockade. In the case of this clone: Antigen specificity is unknown.

The source material was peripheral blood, sampled from a patient treated with radiotherapy plus ipilimumab. The source of this sequence is a human donor with non-small cell lung cancer that progressed on radiotherapy plus ipilimumab.

The CDR3: CASSQDTAEAFF. The CDR3 nucleotides are TGTGCCAGCAGCCAAGACACCGCTGAAGCTTTCTTT. The chain links TRBV11-3 to TRBJ1-1; the D is unclear. V shed 5 bases and J shed 6 bases, with 10 bases lying between them. Germline values: CDR1 SGHNT, CDR2 YENEEA. The length of the CDR3 is 12 residues.